The source of this T cell receptor (beta chain) is a study of T cell responses to AZD1222 COVID-19 vaccine. Produced via immunoSEQ multiplex PCR; TCRdb's table is partial and in-frame only. The table records roughly 120,000 clones, roughly nine tenths of them present only once. This clone was seen only once. The CDR3 length is 14 residues. The germline gives CDR1 SEHNR, CDR2 FQNEAQ (reference sequence). V shed 5 bases and J shed 5 bases, with 12 bases lying between them. The source is an adult in good health. The sequencing used peripheral blood, collected on day 0 of AZD1222 vaccination. The chain recombines TRBV7-9 with TRBJ1-4; D is unresolved. The CDR3 reads CASSITNLNEKLFF. In DNA form, the CDR3 reads TGTGCCAGCAGCATTACAAATCTCAATGAAAAACTGTTTTTT.